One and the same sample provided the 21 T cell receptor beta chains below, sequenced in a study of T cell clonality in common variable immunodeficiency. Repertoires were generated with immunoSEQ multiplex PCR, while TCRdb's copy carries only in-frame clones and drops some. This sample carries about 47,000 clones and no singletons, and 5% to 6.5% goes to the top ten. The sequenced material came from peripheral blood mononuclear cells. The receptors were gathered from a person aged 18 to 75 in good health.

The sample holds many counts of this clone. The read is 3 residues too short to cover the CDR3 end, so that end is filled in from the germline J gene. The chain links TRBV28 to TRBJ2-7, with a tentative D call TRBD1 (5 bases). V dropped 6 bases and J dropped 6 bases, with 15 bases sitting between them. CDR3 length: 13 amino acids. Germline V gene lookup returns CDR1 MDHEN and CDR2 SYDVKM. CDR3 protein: CASSHRQFGEQYF. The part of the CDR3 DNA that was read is TGTGCCAGCAGCCACCGACAGTTCGGCGAG.

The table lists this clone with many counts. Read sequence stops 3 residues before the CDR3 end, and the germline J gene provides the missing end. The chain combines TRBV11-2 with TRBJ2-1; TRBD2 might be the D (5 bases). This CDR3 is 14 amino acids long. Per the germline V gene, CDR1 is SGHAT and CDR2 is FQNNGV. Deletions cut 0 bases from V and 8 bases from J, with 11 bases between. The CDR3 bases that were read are TGTGCCAGCAGCTTAGATTACGGGGTTGATGAG. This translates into CASSLDYGVDE. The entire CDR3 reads CASSLDYGVDEQFF.

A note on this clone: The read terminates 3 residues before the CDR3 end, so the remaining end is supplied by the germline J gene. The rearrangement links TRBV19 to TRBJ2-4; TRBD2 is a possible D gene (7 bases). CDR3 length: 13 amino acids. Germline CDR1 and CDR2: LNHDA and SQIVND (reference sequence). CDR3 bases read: TGTGCCAGTAGTATGGCAGGGGACTATGGT. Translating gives CASSMAGDYG. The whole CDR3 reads CASSMAGDYGQYF.

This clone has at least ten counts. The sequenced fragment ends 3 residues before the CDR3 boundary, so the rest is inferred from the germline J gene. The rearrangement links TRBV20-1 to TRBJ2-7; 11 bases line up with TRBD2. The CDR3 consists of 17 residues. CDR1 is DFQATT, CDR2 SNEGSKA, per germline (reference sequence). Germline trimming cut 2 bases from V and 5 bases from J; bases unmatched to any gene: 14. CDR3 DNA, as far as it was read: TGCAGTGCTAGAAATCCTCTAGCGGGGGGACCGGCAGACGAG. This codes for CSARNPLAGGPADE. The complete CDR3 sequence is CSARNPLAGGPADEQYF.

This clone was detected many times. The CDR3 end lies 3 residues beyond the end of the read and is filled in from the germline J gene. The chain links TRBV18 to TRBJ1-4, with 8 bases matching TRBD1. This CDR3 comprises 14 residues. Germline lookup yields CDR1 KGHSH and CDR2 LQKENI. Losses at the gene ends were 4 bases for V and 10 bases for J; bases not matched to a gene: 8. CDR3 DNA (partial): TGTGCCAGCTCACTAGATCAGGGGGCCGGAAAA. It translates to CASSLDQGAGK. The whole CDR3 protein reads CASSLDQGAGKLFF.

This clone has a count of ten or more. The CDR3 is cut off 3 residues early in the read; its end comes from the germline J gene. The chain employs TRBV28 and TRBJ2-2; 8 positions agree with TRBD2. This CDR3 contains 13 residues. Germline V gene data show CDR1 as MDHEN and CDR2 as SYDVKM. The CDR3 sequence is CASARTSPAKLFF. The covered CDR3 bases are TGTGCCAGCGCAAGGACTAGCCCAGCTAAG. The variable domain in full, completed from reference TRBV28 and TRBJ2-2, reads DVKVTQSSRYLVKRTGEKVFLECVQDMDHENMFWYRQDPGLGLRLIYFSYDVKMKEKGDIPEGYSVSREKKERFSLILESASTNQTSMYLCASARTSPAKLFFGEGSRLTVL.

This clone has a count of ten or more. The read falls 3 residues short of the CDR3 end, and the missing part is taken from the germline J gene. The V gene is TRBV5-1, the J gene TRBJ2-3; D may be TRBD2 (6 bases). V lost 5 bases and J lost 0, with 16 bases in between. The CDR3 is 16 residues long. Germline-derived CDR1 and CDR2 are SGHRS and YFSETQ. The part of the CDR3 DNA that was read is TGCGCCAGCAGACCCACCCCGGGGACTAGCACAGATACG. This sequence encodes CASRPTPGTSTDT. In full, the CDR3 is CASRPTPGTSTDTQYF.

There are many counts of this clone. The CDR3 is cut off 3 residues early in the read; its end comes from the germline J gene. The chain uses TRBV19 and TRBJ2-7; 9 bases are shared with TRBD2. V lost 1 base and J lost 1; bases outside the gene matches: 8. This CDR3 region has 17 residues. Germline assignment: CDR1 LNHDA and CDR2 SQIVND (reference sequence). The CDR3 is CASSIGSSGGSSYEQYF. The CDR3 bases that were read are TGTGCCAGTAGTATAGGTTCGAGCGGGGGGTCATCCTACGAG.

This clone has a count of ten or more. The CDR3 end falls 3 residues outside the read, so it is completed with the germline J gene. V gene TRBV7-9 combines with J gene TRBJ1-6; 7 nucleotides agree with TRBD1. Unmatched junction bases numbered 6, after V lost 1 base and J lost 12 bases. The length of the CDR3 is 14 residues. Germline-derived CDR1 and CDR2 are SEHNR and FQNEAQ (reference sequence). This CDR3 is CASSLDGQAKPLHF. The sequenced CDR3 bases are TGTGCCAGCAGCTTAGATGGACAGGCGAAACCC.

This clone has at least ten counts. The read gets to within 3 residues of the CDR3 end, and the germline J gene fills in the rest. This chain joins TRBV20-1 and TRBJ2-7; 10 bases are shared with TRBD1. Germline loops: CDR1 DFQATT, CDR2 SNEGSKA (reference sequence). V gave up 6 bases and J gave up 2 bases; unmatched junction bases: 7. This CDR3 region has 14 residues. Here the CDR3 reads CSAERQGAPYEQYF. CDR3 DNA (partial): TGCAGTGCGGAGAGACAGGGGGCTCCCTACGAG.

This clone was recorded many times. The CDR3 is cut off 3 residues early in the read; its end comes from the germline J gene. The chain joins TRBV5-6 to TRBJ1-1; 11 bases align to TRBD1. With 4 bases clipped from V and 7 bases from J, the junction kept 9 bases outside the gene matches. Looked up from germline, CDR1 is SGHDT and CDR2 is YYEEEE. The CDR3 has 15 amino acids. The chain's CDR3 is CASSQLGQGGGEAFF. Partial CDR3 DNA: TGTGCCAGCAGCCAATTGGGACAGGGGGGGGGTGAA.

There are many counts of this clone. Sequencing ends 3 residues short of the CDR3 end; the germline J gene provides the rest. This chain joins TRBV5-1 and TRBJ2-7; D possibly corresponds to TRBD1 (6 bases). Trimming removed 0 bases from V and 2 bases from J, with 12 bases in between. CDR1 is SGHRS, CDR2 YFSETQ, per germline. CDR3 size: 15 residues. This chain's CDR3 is CASSLDGQRTYEQYF. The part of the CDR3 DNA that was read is TGCGCCAGCAGCTTGGACGGACAGCGGACCTACGAG.

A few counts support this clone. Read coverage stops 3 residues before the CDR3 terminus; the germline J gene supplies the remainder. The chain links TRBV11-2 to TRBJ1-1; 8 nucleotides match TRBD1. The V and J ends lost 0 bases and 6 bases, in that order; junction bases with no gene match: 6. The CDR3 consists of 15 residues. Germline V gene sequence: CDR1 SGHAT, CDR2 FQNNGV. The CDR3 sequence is CASSLDPGGLAEAFF. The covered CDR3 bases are TGTGCCAGCAGCTTAGATCCAGGGGGCTTGGCTGAA.

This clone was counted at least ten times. The chain's CDR3 is CAWSVLDTNLIYGYTF. The CDR3 DNA, read in part, is TGTGCCTGGAGTGTACTGGACACAAATTTAATCTATGGC. V and J are TRBV30 and TRBJ1-2, with D possibly matching TRBD1 (5 bases). The read ends 3 residues before the CDR3 terminus; that terminus is restored from the germline J gene. The CDR3 runs to 16 residues. Germline V CDR1 and CDR2: GTSNPN, SVGIG (reference sequence). The V end was cut by 0 bases, the J end by 4 bases, with 18 bases between. Together with reference TRBV30 and TRBJ1-2, the CDR3 gives the full variable domain: SQTIHQWPATLVQPVGSPLSLECTVEGTSNPNLYWYRQAAGRGLQLLFYSVGIGQISSEVPQNLSASRPQDRQFILSSKKLLLSDSGFYLCAWSVLDTNLIYGYTFGSGTRLTVV.

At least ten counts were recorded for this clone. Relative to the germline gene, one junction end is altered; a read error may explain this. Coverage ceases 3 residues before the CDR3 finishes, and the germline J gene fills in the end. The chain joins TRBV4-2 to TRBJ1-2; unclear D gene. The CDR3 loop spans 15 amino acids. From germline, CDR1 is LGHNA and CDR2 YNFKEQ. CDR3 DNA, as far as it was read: TGCGCCAGCAGCCAAGATCAGGATTCTAACTATGGC. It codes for CASSQDQDSNYG. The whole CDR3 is CASSQDQDSNYGYTF.

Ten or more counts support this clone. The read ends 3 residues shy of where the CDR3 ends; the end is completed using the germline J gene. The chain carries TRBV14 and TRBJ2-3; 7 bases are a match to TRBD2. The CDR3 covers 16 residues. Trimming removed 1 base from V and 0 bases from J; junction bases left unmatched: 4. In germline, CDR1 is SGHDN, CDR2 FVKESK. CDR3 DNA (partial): TGTGCCAGCAGCCAAGGGTCTAGCGGAAGCACAGATACG. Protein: CASSQGSSGSTDT. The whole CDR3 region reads CASSQGSSGSTDTQYF.

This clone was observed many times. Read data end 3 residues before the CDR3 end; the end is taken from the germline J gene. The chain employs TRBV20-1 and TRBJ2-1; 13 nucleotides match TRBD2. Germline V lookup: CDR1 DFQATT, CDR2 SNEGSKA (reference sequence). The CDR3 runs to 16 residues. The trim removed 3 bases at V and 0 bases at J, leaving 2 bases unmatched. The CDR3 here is CSASRTSGSSYNEQFF. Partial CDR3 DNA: TGCAGTGCTAGTCGGACTAGCGGGAGCTCCTACAATGAG.

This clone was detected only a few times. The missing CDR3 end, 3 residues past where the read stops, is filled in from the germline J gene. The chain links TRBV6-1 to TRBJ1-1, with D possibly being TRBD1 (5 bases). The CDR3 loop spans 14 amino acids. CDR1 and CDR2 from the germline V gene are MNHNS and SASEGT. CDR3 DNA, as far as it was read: TGTGCCAGCAGTGAGGGACTAGCGGGGATTACG. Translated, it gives CASSEGLAGIT. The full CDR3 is CASSEGLAGITAFF.

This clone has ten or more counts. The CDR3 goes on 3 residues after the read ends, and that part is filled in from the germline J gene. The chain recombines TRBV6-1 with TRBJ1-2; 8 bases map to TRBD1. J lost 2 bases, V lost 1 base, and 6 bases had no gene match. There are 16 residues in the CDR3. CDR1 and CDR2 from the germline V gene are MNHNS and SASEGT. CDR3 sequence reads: CASSEGTGYGNYGYTF. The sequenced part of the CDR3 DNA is TGTGCCAGCAGTGAAGGGACAGGGTATGGGAACTATGGC.

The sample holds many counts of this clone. The CDR3 region is CASSQVYGGASYNEQFF. The DNA read from the CDR3 is TGTGCCAGCAGCCAAGTGTACGGGGGGGCGTCCTACAATGAG. This chain connects TRBV4-2 to TRBJ2-1; TRBD2 agrees at 8 bases. The CDR3 end is not reached by the read, which stops 3 residues before it; the germline J gene fills it in. V lost 1 base and J lost 1; bases outside the gene matches: 6. The CDR3 consists of 17 residues. Germline V gene data show CDR1 as LGHNA and CDR2 as YNFKEQ.

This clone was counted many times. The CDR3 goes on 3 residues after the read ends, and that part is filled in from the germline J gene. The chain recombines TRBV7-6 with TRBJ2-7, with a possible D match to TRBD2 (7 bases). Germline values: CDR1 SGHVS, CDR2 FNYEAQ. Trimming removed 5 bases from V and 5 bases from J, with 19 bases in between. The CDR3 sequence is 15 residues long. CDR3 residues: CASSREGDKDDEQYF. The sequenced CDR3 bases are TGTGCCAGCAGCAGGGAGGGGGACAAAGACGACGAG.